Following are 14 T cell receptor beta chains from one sample sequenced in a study of T cells in Graves' hyperthyroidism and ophthalmopathy. Amplification targeted TCR beta CDR3 regions from RNA transcripts. Primed by the HTBI set, a first-round RT-PCR was run on the TCR CDR3. In TCRdb, the multiplex PCR reads were re-called with MiXCR into one record per CDR3 protein. The data show approximately 690,000 distinct CDR3 sequences, less than 25% seen once. The specimen sequenced was blood. The receptors originated from a young man with Graves' ophthalmopathy.

This clonotype was observed a few times. The CDR3 sequence: CASSLSLTSGAYEQYF. In nucleotides, the CDR3 is TGTGCCAGCAGCTTGAGTCTCACTAGCGGGGCCTACGAGCAGTACTTC. The chain recombines TRBV7-6 with TRBJ2-7, with 10 positions matching TRBD2. V shed 3 bases, J shed 2 bases, and the junction held 7 bases outside the gene matches. CDR3 size: 16 residues. Germline-derived CDR1 and CDR2 are SGHVS and FNYEAQ.

The chain carries TRBV6-1 and TRBJ2-7, with a tentative D call TRBD1 (5 bases). CDR1 and CDR2 from the germline V gene are MNHNS and SASEGT. The CDR3 loop spans 16 amino acids. Trimming took off 5 bases at V and 1 base at J, with 18 bases between the two ends. The CDR3 reads CASSPSLPGRSYEQYF. Written as DNA, the CDR3 is TGTGCCAGCAGTCCTTCCCTCCCAGGGCGGTCCTACGAGCAGTACTTC.

This clonotype has only a few counts. V is TRBV7-9 and J is TRBJ2-1, with 8 bases that match TRBD1. CDR3 length: 12 amino acids. V dropped 3 bases and J dropped 12; count of bases not matched to a gene: 4. Germline values: CDR1 SEHNR, CDR2 FQNEAQ (reference sequence). For the CDR3, the DNA is TGTGCCAGCAGCTTTACAGGGGGTGGGCAGTTCTTC. Its translation is CASSFTGGGQFF.

This rearrangement joins TRBV11-2 to TRBJ2-7, with 7 bases lining up with TRBD2. Germline loops: CDR1 SGHAT, CDR2 FQNNGV. The CDR3 is 16 residues long. J gave up 5 bases and V 5 bases, and 15 bases lay outside the gene matches. The CDR3 reads CASSKDLGGLVHEQYF. The CDR3 coding sequence is TGTGCCAGCAGCAAAGATCTGGGGGGGTTAGTACACGAGCAGTACTTC. Together with reference TRBV11-2 and TRBJ2-7, the CDR3 gives the full variable domain: EAGVAQSPRYKIIEKRQSVAFWCNPISGHATLYWYQQILGQGPKLLIQFQNNGVVDDSQLPKDRFSAERLKGVDSTLKIQPAKLEDSAVYLCASSKDLGGLVHEQYFGPGTRLTVT.

The CDR3 DNA sequence: TGCAGTGCTAGAGAAGGACACAAAAACACTGAAGCTTTCTTT. It codes for CSAREGHKNTEAFF. The gene calls are TRBV20-1 and TRBJ1-1, with a tentative D call TRBD1 (5 bases). CDR1 and CDR2 (germline): DFQATT, SNEGSKA (reference sequence). The ends were cut back, 0 bases at V and 2 bases at J, with 10 bases in the middle. This CDR3 is built from 14 residues.

The CDR3 bases are TGTGCCAGCAGTCCCGGCCCTCGGGGTGACTACGAGCAGTACTTC. Its protein is CASSPGPRGDYEQYF. The gene calls are TRBV6-1 and TRBJ2-7; D perhaps matches TRBD2 (5 bases). CDR1 and CDR2 (germline): MNHNS, SASEGT. V dropped 5 bases and J dropped 3 bases, with 17 bases sitting between them. There are 15 residues in the CDR3.

Details on this clonotype: A much bigger clone sits one base away, suggesting this may be a read error. The chain recombines TRBV5-1 with TRBJ2-7; 7 bases are a match to TRBD1. The V and J ends lost 4 bases and 4 bases, in that order; junction bases with no gene match: 5. Germline CDR1 reads SGHRS; CDR2 reads YFSETQ. This CDR3 spans 13 amino acids. The CDR3 is CASSEGAGYEQYF. The CDR3 DNA is TGCGCCAGCAGCGAGGGGGCAGGTTACGAGCAGTACTTC.

This clonotype has ten or more counts. This chain joins TRBV7-8 and TRBJ1-5; 8 positions agree with TRBD1. This CDR3 contains 15 residues. Per the germline V gene, CDR1 is SGHVS and CDR2 is FQNEAQ. V was clipped by 4 bases and J by 7 bases; unmatched bases: 9. In DNA, the CDR3 is TGTGCCAGCAGCTCACGGACAGGGCGTAGGCAGCCCCAGCATTTT. This codes for CASSSRTGRRQPQHF.

The chain uses TRBV6-4 and TRBJ2-5; 8 nucleotides line up with TRBD1. The germline CDR1 and CDR2 sequences are MRHNA and SNTAGT. V lost 3 bases and J lost 3; bases outside the gene matches: 9. This CDR3 contains 16 residues. Here the CDR3 reads CASSEGTAGGEETQYF. CDR3 DNA: TGTGCCAGCAGTGAGGGTACGGCAGGGGGCGAAGAGACCCAGTACTTC.

The chain is built from TRBV6-1 and TRBJ2-5; 7 bases line up with TRBD1. The CDR3 loop spans 13 amino acids. Losses at the gene ends were 6 bases for V and 3 bases for J; bases not matched to a gene: 4. Germline V gives CDR1 MNHNS, CDR2 SASEGT. Here the CDR3 reads CASSRDSKETQYF. In nucleotides, the CDR3 is TGTGCCAGCAGCAGGGACAGTAAAGAGACCCAGTACTTC.

This clonotype was recorded a few times. This chain joins TRBV20-1 and TRBJ1-2, with TRBD1 as a possible D gene (5 bases). This CDR3 is built from 11 residues. Germline V gene lookup returns CDR1 DFQATT and CDR2 SNEGSKA (reference sequence). V lost 6 bases and J lost 8, with 13 bases in between. The CDR3 is CSAPGEGGYTF. The CDR3 bases are TGCAGTGCCCCGGGGGAGGGCGGCTACACCTTC.

There are a few counts of this clonotype. The chain uses TRBV9 and TRBJ1-1; D gene ambiguous. The germline V gene has CDR1 SGDLS and CDR2 YYNGEE. CDR3 length: 15 residues. Trimming removed 1 base at V and 0 bases at J, with 10 bases between. CDR3 bases: TGTGCCAGCAGCGTATCGGGAGACATGAACACTGAAGCTTTCTTT. Amino acids: CASSVSGDMNTEAFF.

There are many counts of this clonotype. The chain has TRBV28 and TRBJ2-7, with 9 bases fitting TRBD1. The V and J ends lost 3 bases and 9 bases, in that order; junction bases with no gene match: 9. This CDR3 contains 14 residues. CDR1 is MDHEN, CDR2 SYDVKM, per germline. The CDR3 loop reads CASSFVGQGSRQYF. DNA for the CDR3: TGTGCCAGCAGTTTCGTGGGACAGGGCTCGAGGCAGTACTTC.

This clonotype was seen at least ten times. The chain recombines TRBV27 with TRBJ1-1; unclear D gene. The germline CDR1 and CDR2 sequences are MNHEY and SMNVEV (reference sequence). This CDR3 is built from 11 residues. The ends were cut back, 6 bases at V and 1 base at J, with 3 bases in the middle. The CDR3, as DNA: TGTGCCAGCAGGCGGAACACTGAAGCTTTCTTT. This translates into CASRRNTEAFF.